The table lists the clone carrying this TCR beta chain with a few counts. This sample is drawn from a study of T cells after yellow fever vaccination. About the study: Preparation of fractions with low cell numbers was performed using SMART-Seq v4 Ultra Low Input.

One entry per CDR3 protein, called by TCRdb with MiXCR from the 5' RACE reads. The table has hundreds of thousands of distinct CDR3 sequences, 12% seen once. The ends were cut back, 2 bases at V and 11 bases at J, with 12 bases in the middle. The length of the CDR3 is 12 residues. From germline, CDR1 is SNHLY and CDR2 FYNNEI. The chain is built from TRBV2 and TRBJ1-1, with D possibly being TRBD1 (5 bases). The sequencing here drew on CD4+ T cells sorted from PBMCs, taken 15 days after the yellow fever booster vaccination. This sequence was found in a man aged 18-30 years who received the YFV17D yellow fever vaccine. CDR3 sequence reads: CASSESFGGAFF. The CDR3 DNA reads TGTGCCAGCAGTGAAAGTTTCGGGGGGGCTTTCTTT. Complete variable domain (other parts from reference TRBV2 and TRBJ1-1): EPEVTQTPSHQVTQMGQEVILRCVPISNHLYFYWYRQILGQKVEFLVSFYNNEISEKSEIFDDQFSVERPDGSNFTLKIRSTKLEDSAMYFCASSESFGGAFFGQGTRLTVV.